The subject of this entry is one T cell receptor beta chain. The nonmyeloablative bone marrow transplants came from related graft donors, with transient mixed chimerism. Thawed PBMCs were FACS-sorted into unstimulated CD4+CD25+CD127- regulatory T cells, CD4+CD25- non-regulatory cells, CD4 and CD8 cells. Data came from immunoSEQ multiplex PCR; TCRdb stores just in-frame clones and leaves some out. The sample table includes over 14,000 clones. This entry belongs to a study of Tregs in tolerant kidney transplant recipients. The sequencing here drew on CD4+ T cells from blood (PBMCs), taken 12 months after the transplant. The TCR was taken from a human patient who received a combined kidney and bone marrow transplant. A share of the T cells may be of graft donor origin.

The covered CDR3 bases are TGTGCCTGGACCCCGGACAGGGGCCACGAG. This gives the protein CAWTPDRGHE. The CDR3, in full, reads CAWTPDRGHEQYF. The rearrangement joins TRBV30 to TRBJ2-7, with 9 bases that match TRBD1. Read sequence stops 3 residues before the CDR3 end, and the germline J gene provides the missing end. V shed 4 bases and J 5 bases; nucleotides not matched to a gene: 6. CDR1 and CDR2 (germline): GTSNPN, SVGIG (reference sequence). This CDR3 is 13 amino acids long.